Sequencing of this TCR beta chain was carried out in a study of T cells in tuberculosis listed by TCRdb under 2018. Turning to the overall study: The study combined CD1B tetramers and high-throughput TCR immunosequencing to characterize T cells specific for the mycobacterial lipid antigen glucose monomycolate (GMM). With 10 or so people per group, a South African clinical cohort compared IGRA-negative adolescents, IGRA-positive adolescents with latent tuberculosis, and adults with active tuberculosis. Overall study results and their limits: The smaller NN-distances in active tuberculosis patients were driven in part by shorter CDR3-alpha lengths, while the difference seen for TCR-beta was not statistically significant. Compared with IGRA-negative controls, TCR-alpha repertoires from active tuberculosis had smaller mean NN-distances to GMM-specific TCRs, which suggests clonal expansion of these TCRs. Which clinical samples got chosen depended on the availability of cryopreserved specimens, and the active tuberculosis cases were adults, whereas the controls were adolescents. An accuracy of 80% to 90% (AUROC approximately 0.93) was reached by a classifier using the diverse GMM-specific repertoire, compared with about 70% accuracy when GEM motif frequencies were used.

TCR libraries were generated with the immunoSEQ multiplex PCR assay, using TCR-beta and/or TCR-alpha/delta assays for each sample. The Illumina high-throughput platform was used to sequence the amplified TCR libraries. Per the original workflow: Clustering and dimensionality reduction relied on pairwise TCRdist distances among GMM-specific receptors from T cells that were either sorted ex vivo or expanded in vitro. Each clinical repertoire received a mean NN-distance score, defined as the average TCRdist to the nearest 10% of tetramer-positive reference sequences. GEM TCR motif frequency was calculated as the fraction of unique TCRs that matched known GEM sequences in V/J usage and CDR3 length. Active tuberculosis was classified by linear discriminant analysis with leave-one-out cross-validation, implemented in scikit-learn. TCRdb retrieved this table from immuneACCESS and kept in-frame rearrangements only. Not all clones are present; in checked studies, unresolved V genes account for under half, and no reason is known for the remainder. D and trimming were read from the DNA, whereas the V and J calls and clone size are those reported in that table. Within this sample are some 29,000 clones, with around 90% of them counted one time only. Roughly 6.2% of the sample is taken by the ten largest.

At study entry, adolescents were screened for latent tuberculosis infection by tuberculin skin test and QuantiFERON-TB GOLD In-Tube IGRA. Immunosequencing of unsorted cryopreserved PBMC covered, on average, about 99,000 T cells per clinical donor. Eleven high schools in the Worcester region of the Western Cape, South Africa, served as enrollment sites for adolescents aged 12 to 18 years. Ten or so M. tuberculosis-infected and approximately ten uninfected adolescents were selected with matching for age and sex. PBMC from adolescents were isolated by density centrifugation from freshly drawn heparinized blood and then cryopreserved. Concerning this clone itself: What this receptor recognizes is not known. Base qualities were left out, and no much larger clone turns up one base away.

The CDR3 numbers 19 residues from cysteine through phenylalanine. Solely the CDR3 DNA is kept, with 57 bases framed from the first base. V and J are trimmed by 2 bases and 0 bases, and the gene matches miss 12 bases of the junction. CDR1 and CDR2, per the germline V gene, are LGHNT and FRNRAP. This TCR derives from a donor aged 10-29 years with latent tuberculosis or without tuberculosis infection. Recombination connected TRBV12-5 to TRBJ1-4; 7 bases in between match TRBD1. Sequenced material: PBMCs. The nucleotide sequence reads TGTGCTAGTGGTTTGCGCCCCGGGACAGTATGGGCAACTAATGAAAAACTGTTTTTT. Its product reads: CASGLRPGTVWATNEKLFF.